This TCR beta chain was identified in a study of blood T cell repertoires in COVID-19. TCRdb's copy holds only in-frame clones and misses some; the assay was immunoSEQ multiplex PCR. The table shows 250,000 or so clones, with 70% to 90% occurring only once. CDR3 length equals 16 residues. V lost 4 bases, J lost 0 bases, and 5 bases stayed unmatched. Germline V gene data show CDR1 as SGHKS and CDR2 as YYEKEE (reference sequence). Input material: peripheral blood. The chain combines TRBV5-5 with TRBJ1-2, with 11 bases fitting TRBD1. The clonotype comes from a man aged 30-40 years with active or convalescent COVID-19. DNA of the CDR3: TGTGCCAGCAGCCAGGGACAGGGGGGAACTAACTATGGCTACACCTTC. It translates to CASSQGQGGTNYGYTF.